A selection of T cell receptor beta chains follows, all from one sample in a study of blood T cell repertoires in COVID-19. Repertoires were generated with immunoSEQ multiplex PCR, while TCRdb's copy carries only in-frame clones and drops some. The table records over 80,000 clones, 80% to 90% of them present only once. Specimen: peripheral blood. These receptors came from a man aged 50-60 years with acute or convalescent COVID-19. The CDR3 runs from the conserved cysteine through the conserved F or W. The order of the fields is clone size, D gene, V gene, J gene, CDR3 DNA, CDR3 protein. D genes are given only for firm matches. Expanded clones are given a class, and other clones once, few, many or no size at all.

>.|TRBD1|TRBV28|TRBJ1-2
TGTGCCAGCAGTTTTCTAGGACAGGGGAGTGGCTACACCTTC
CASSFLGQGSGYTF
>.|TRBD1|TRBV3-1/TRBV3-2|TRBJ1-1
TGTGCCAGCAGCCTCCGACAGGGCAGGAACACTGAAGCTTTCTTT
CASSLRQGRNTEAFF
>.|TRBD1|TRBV15|TRBJ1-5
TGTGCCACCAGCAGAAGACAGGGGGCGGGCAATCAGCCCCAGCATTTT
CATSRRQGAGNQPQHF
>few|.|TRBV12-3/TRBV12-4|TRBJ1-5
TGTGCTGTAGGGGGTGGCAAACAGCCCCAGCATTTT
CAVGGGKQPQHF
>.|.|TRBV7-9|TRBJ2-5
TGTGCCAGCAGCATACTAGGAGGGGAGACCCAGTACTTC
CASSILGGETQYF
>.|.|TRBV3-1/TRBV3-2|TRBJ1-4
TGTGCCAGCACTCCCCCAGGGTCCAGCGAAAAACTGTTTTTT
CASTPPGSSEKLFF
>.|TRBD1|TRBV5-1|TRBJ2-7
TGCGCCAGCAGCACTTCGACAGGGGAATTCTACGAGCAGTACTTC
CASSTSTGEFYEQYF
>once|TRBD1|TRBV5-1|TRBJ1-3
TGCGCCAGCAGCCAAGGGACAGGGATCGCCTTTCTGAACACCATATATTTT
CASSQGTGIAFLNTIYF
>.|.|TRBV11-3|TRBJ2-2
TGTGCCAGCAGTCTGGGTCGGGGCACCGGGGAGCTGTTTTTT
CASSLGRGTGELFF
>.|.|TRBV30|TRBJ2-5
TGTGCCTGGAGTGTACGGGAGACCCAGTACTTC
CAWSVRETQYF
>.|.|TRBV29-1|TRBJ1-1
TGCAGCGTTGAACCGGGGGGGCGCACTGAAGCTTTCTTT
CSVEPGGRTEAFF
>.|.|TRBV27|TRBJ1-2
TGTGCCAGCAGTTTGGATTCGGCGGGGGCGCGGGGCTATGGCTACACCTTC
CASSLDSAGARGYGYTF
>.|.|TRBV4-1|TRBJ1-1
TGCGCCAGCAGCCAAGACTCGCGGACACAGGCTTTCTTT
CASSQDSRTQAFF
>.|TRBD2|TRBV7-2|TRBJ2-1
TGTGCCAGCAGCTTAGTGCGCGGACTAGCGGGGATCTCCTACAATGAGCAGTTCTTC
CASSLVRGLAGISYNEQFF
>.|TRBD1|TRBV6-5|TRBJ1-2
TGTGCCAGCAGATGGACAGGGGCGTATGGCTACACCTTC
CASRWTGAYGYTF
>once|.|TRBV24-1|TRBJ1-1
TGTGCCACCAGTGGGAAACAGGGTGTGAGTGAAGCTTTCTTT
CATSGKQGVSEAFF
>.|.|TRBV2|TRBJ2-1
TGTGCCAGCAGGATTGTGGCAATCAATGAGCAGTTCTTC
CASRIVAINEQFF